Each of the 17 T cell receptor beta chains below was sequenced from the same sample in a study of T cell responses to AZD1222 COVID-19 vaccine. Sequencing was performed with immunoSEQ multiplex PCR; in TCRdb, only in-frame clones are kept and a portion is missing. Found here are over 35,000 clones, about four fifths of them singletons; the top ten hold about 20%. The sample consisted of peripheral blood, taken 28 days after the second dose of the MenACWY control vaccine. The receptors were gathered from an adult who received the MenACWY meningococcal vaccine as a control.

The chain employs TRBV18 and TRBJ1-3; TRBD1 aligns across 7 bases. Trimming cost V 3 bases and J 0 bases; bases outside gene matches: 8. CDR3 length: 17 amino acids. CDR1 and CDR2 from the germline V gene are KGHSH and LQKENI. Written as DNA, the CDR3 is TGTGCCAGCTCACCGGCCGTAACAGGGGACTCTGGAAACACCATATATTTT. It encodes CASSPAVTGDSGNTIYF.

The CDR3 DNA follows: TGTGCCAGCAGCCGAGGACCGCGAGCTTTCTTT. It codes for CASSRGPRAFF. V and J are TRBV27 and TRBJ1-1; no definite D call. Trimming pared 6 bases from V and 10 bases from J, leaving 12 bases between. The V gene's germline CDR1 is MNHEY and CDR2 SMNVEV (reference sequence). CDR3 length: 11 amino acids.

The V call is TRBV4-1, the J call TRBJ2-2; 8 nucleotides align to TRBD2. The germline V gene has CDR1 MGHRA and CDR2 YSYEKL. With V trimmed by 6 bases and J by 5 bases, 11 bases remained unmatched. This CDR3 contains 16 residues. This chain's CDR3 is CASRRGGLVLTGELFF. The DNA for the CDR3 is TGCGCCAGCAGACGAGGGGGACTAGTGTTAACCGGGGAGCTGTTTTTT.

The rearrangement links TRBV15 to TRBJ2-1; D may be TRBD2 (6 bases). The CDR3 covers 14 residues. V was shortened by 3 bases and J by 7 bases, with 13 bases between the two germline ends. Germline V gene sequence: CDR1 LNHNV, CDR2 YYDKDF (reference sequence). The DNA for the CDR3 is TGTGCCACCAGCAGGGGCCTCGGAGGGAATGAGCAGTTCTTC. Encoded protein: CATSRGLGGNEQFF.

This clone appeared a few times. The V call is TRBV12-3 or TRBV12-4, the J call TRBJ1-2; D uncertain. CDR3 size: 12 residues. V was cut by 2 bases and J by 4 bases, with 5 bases left in between. CDR3 sequence reads: CASSLRSYGYTF. The CDR3 DNA reads TGTGCCAGCAGTTTAAGGAGCTATGGCTACACCTTC.

The rearrangement uses TRBV4-2 and TRBJ2-5; 9 bases agree with TRBD2. Germline V gene data show CDR1 as LGHNA and CDR2 as YNFKEQ. J was trimmed by 1 base and V by 5 bases; bases with no gene match: 2. The CDR3 has 14 residues. CDR3 nucleotides: TGTGCCAGCAGCTTAGCGGGGGCCCAAGAGACCCAGTACTTC. The encoded protein is CASSLAGAQETQYF.

The chain carries TRBV5-1 and TRBJ1-2; 11 bases map to TRBD1. J was trimmed by 4 bases and V by 4 bases; bases with no gene match: 6. The germline V gene encodes CDR1 SGHRS and CDR2 YFSETQ. The CDR3 has 15 amino acids. The CDR3 loop reads CASSIPGQGGYGYTF. CDR3 nucleotides: TGCGCCAGCAGCATTCCGGGACAGGGGGGCTATGGCTACACCTTC.

V and J are TRBV18 and TRBJ2-1; the match to TRBD2 covers 11 bases. The junction had 7 bases not matched to a gene; V was cut back by 6 bases and J by 6 bases. This CDR3 is built from 15 residues. Germline loops: CDR1 KGHSH, CDR2 LQKENI. The CDR3 loop is CASSPGLAGGNEQFF. CDR3 in DNA: TGTGCCAGCTCCCCCGGGCTAGCGGGAGGCAATGAGCAGTTCTTC.

This clone was seen just once. The chain employs TRBV2 and TRBJ2-6; no reliable D call. The CDR3 contains 13 residues. V was clipped by 8 bases and J by 4 bases, with 9 bases between them. CDR1 and CDR2 from the germline V gene are SNHLY and FYNNEI. The CDR3 protein is CASLPGGANVLTF. The CDR3 DNA reads TGTGCCAGCCTCCCCGGGGGGGCCAACGTCCTGACTTTC.

This clone was seen a few times. Germline is not matched at one junction end, which may reflect a read error. The chain recombines TRBV2 with TRBJ1-2, with 9 bases matching TRBD1. The CDR3 is 14 residues long. Germline-derived CDR1 and CDR2 are SNHLY and FYNNEI. The CDR3 DNA is TGTGCCAGCAGCGAAGACAGGGGGGACTATGGCTACACCTTC. It specifies CASSEDRGDYGYTF.

The CDR3 nucleotides are TGTGCCAGCAGCCCTCTGACGCTCACCCCCACCTACGAGCAGTACTTC. Amino acid sequence: CASSPLTLTPTYEQYF. The chain carries TRBV27 and TRBJ2-7; D gene unclear. CDR3 size: 16 residues. Germline V CDR1 and CDR2: MNHEY, SMNVEV (reference sequence). Trimming removed 6 bases at V and 2 bases at J, with 20 bases between.

The CDR3 loop reads CASSASGVYSPLHF. The CDR3 region has the DNA TGTGCCAGCAGCGCATCCGGGGTTTATTCACCCCTCCACTTT. The gene calls are TRBV9 and TRBJ1-6; no firm D call. V lost 3 bases, J lost 8 bases, and 12 bases lay in between. The CDR3 consists of 14 residues. The germline V gene has CDR1 SGDLS and CDR2 YYNGEE.

This clone has only one observation. V is TRBV12-3 or TRBV12-4 and J is TRBJ2-1; D remains ambiguous. Trimming removed 1 base at V and 8 bases at J, with 6 bases between. The CDR3 covers 12 residues. CDR3 DNA: TGTGCCAGCAGTTTAGTCAGCGATGAGCAGTTCTTC. Its protein is CASSLVSDEQFF.

This chain uses TRBV27 with TRBJ2-7, with TRBD2 identical over 9 bases. The CDR3 covers 15 residues. After removal of 3 bases from V and 3 bases from J, the junction contained 6 bases not matched to a gene. Germline lookup yields CDR1 MNHEY and CDR2 SMNVEV (reference sequence). The CDR3 protein is CASSFLSSGNYEQYF. Written as DNA, the CDR3 is TGTGCCAGCAGTTTCTTGTCTAGCGGGAACTACGAGCAGTACTTC.

The DNA for the CDR3 is TGTGCCAGCAGGGGGACAAGCCGCAATCAGCCCCAGCATTTT. Its translation: CASRGTSRNQPQHF. This rearrangement joins TRBV2 to TRBJ1-5, with D perhaps TRBD1 (6 bases). Trimming took off 6 bases at V and 2 bases at J, with 11 bases between the two ends. The CDR3 is 14 residues long. Germline V gene lookup returns CDR1 SNHLY and CDR2 FYNNEI.

V is TRBV18 and J is TRBJ1-2, with D perhaps matching TRBD1 (5 bases). Trimming pared 2 bases from V and 3 bases from J, leaving 16 bases between. This CDR3 has 16 residues. Germline lookup yields CDR1 KGHSH and CDR2 LQKENI. The CDR3 DNA reads as TGTGCCAGCTCACCAATAGGACTCAGAGGGGACTATGGCTACACCTTC. This codes for CASSPIGLRGDYGYTF.

About this clone itself: Being one base from a much bigger clone, this may be a read error. The rearrangement links TRBV3-1 (or the pseudogene TRBV3-2) to TRBJ2-2; D may be TRBD2 (7 bases). CDR3 length: 15 amino acids. Per germline, CDR1 LGHDT and CDR2 YNNKEL (reference sequence). For the CDR3, the DNA is TGTCCCAGCAGCTCCGGGGCGGGGGCGGGCGGGGAGCTGTTTTTT. Its protein is CPSSSGAGAGGELFF.